These 32 T cell receptor beta chains were all obtained from the same sample, sequenced in a study of breast tumors, draining lymph nodes, adjacent tissues. TCRdb analysed the multiplex PCR reads with MiXCR anew, one entry per CDR3 protein. Here the sample spans 15,000 or so distinct CDR3 sequences, roughly 48% being singletons. Sequencing input: tumor-adjacent breast tissue. These receptors all come from a female donor with breast cancer. Some clones in this sample may be carry-over from other donors' samples.

This clonotype has a count of ten or more. V is TRBV3-1 and J is TRBJ1-4; D is uncertain. V gave up 6 bases and J gave up 2 bases, with 13 bases separating them. Germline lookup yields CDR1 LGHDT and CDR2 YNNKEL (reference sequence). The CDR3 runs to 15 residues. The chain's CDR3 is CASRPEGRTNEKLFF. The CDR3 nucleotides are TGTGCCAGCAGGCCAGAAGGCAGGACTAATGAAAAACTGTTTTTT.

The rearrangement uses TRBV24-1 and TRBJ2-1, with 9 nucleotides matching TRBD2. Per germline, CDR1 KGHDR and CDR2 SFDVKD. CDR3 size: 15 residues. V was pared by 9 bases and J by 0 bases, with 5 bases of the junction left unmatched. The CDR3 sequence is CATATTSGSYNEQFF. The DNA of the CDR3 is TGTGCCACCGCCACGACTAGCGGCTCCTACAATGAGCAGTTCTTC.

This clonotype is medium-sized by share. J is TRBJ2-7 and V is TRBV20-1; D gene unclear. CDR1 is DFQATT and CDR2 is SNEGSKA in the germline V gene (reference sequence). This CDR3 contains 13 residues. Trimming left V 6 bases short and J 2 bases short, with 14 bases between. CDR3: CSAPRYSAYEQYF. CDR3 nucleotide sequence: TGCAGTGCCCCCCGATATTCCGCCTACGAGCAGTACTTC.

Ten or more counts support this clonotype. V and J are TRBV5-1 and TRBJ2-5, with D possibly being TRBD2 (5 bases). With 4 bases removed from V and 3 bases from J, the gap between germline ends came to 10 bases. The CDR3 runs to 13 residues. Germline V gene lookup returns CDR1 SGHRS and CDR2 YFSETQ. The CDR3 DNA sequence: TGCGCCAGCAGCCAGAGGGCGGAAGAGACCCAGTACTTC. Translation gives CASSQRAEETQYF.

There are many counts of this clonotype. A read error is possible here, since a much larger clone lies one base away. CDR3: CASSFGLAREQFF. The CDR3 DNA follows: TGTGCCAGCAGTTTCGGGCTAGCGCGCGAGCAGTTCTTC. V usage is TRBV12-3 or TRBV12-4 and J usage is TRBJ2-1, with D possibly being TRBD2 (6 bases). V lost 3 bases to trimming and J lost 10 bases, with 13 bases between them. The CDR3 covers 13 residues.

There are many counts of this clonotype. The chain couples TRBV6-1 to TRBJ2-7; no firm D call. The ends were cut back, 8 bases at V and 0 bases at J, with 8 bases in the middle. The CDR3 consists of 12 residues. Germline V gene lookup returns CDR1 MNHNS and CDR2 SASEGT. This chain's CDR3 is CASVSPSYEQYF. CDR3 DNA: TGTGCCAGCGTGTCCCCCTCCTACGAGCAGTACTTC.

This clonotype was found many times. Here the CDR3 reads CASSYDRYNEQFF. CDR3 sequence (DNA): TGTGCCAGCAGTTACGACAGATACAATGAGCAGTTCTTC. This chain uses TRBV28 with TRBJ2-1, with D possibly TRBD1 on 5 matching bases. V lost 4 bases, J lost 4 bases, and 8 bases lay in between. This CDR3 is built from 13 residues. Per the germline V gene, CDR1 is MDHEN and CDR2 is SYDVKM.

V is TRBV9 and J is TRBJ2-1; D possibly corresponds to TRBD2 (6 bases). The V end was cut by 0 bases, the J end by 14 bases, with 12 bases between. Germline lookup yields CDR1 SGDLS and CDR2 YYNGEE. The CDR3 runs 12 residues. Here the CDR3 reads CASSVGRRAKFF. As DNA, the CDR3 is TGTGCCAGCAGCGTAGGGAGGAGGGCGAAGTTCTTC. The variable domain in full, completed from reference TRBV9 and TRBJ2-1, reads DSGVTQTPKHLITATGQRVTLRCSPRSGDLSVYWYQQSLDQGLQFLIQYYNGEERAKGNILERFSAQQFPDLHSELNLSSLELGDSALYFCASSVGRRAKFFGPGTRLTVL.

The chain joins TRBV14 to TRBJ1-2; D is ambiguous. V was pared by 4 bases and J by 3 bases, with 15 bases between. The CDR3 is 15 amino acids. In germline, CDR1 is SGHDN, CDR2 FVKESK. The CDR3 reads CASSPGRVGHYGYTF. The CDR3 DNA reads TGTGCCAGCAGCCCCGGGAGAGTCGGTCACTATGGCTACACCTTC.

This clonotype is deemed large. The V call is TRBV9, the J call TRBJ2-5, with 7 bases that match TRBD2. This CDR3 is built from 14 residues. J lost 4 bases, V lost 2 bases, and 5 bases had no gene match. The germline gives CDR1 SGDLS, CDR2 YYNGEE. CDR3 bases: TGTGCCAGCAGCGTGTGGGGGGGGGGAGAGACCCAGTACTTC. Translated, it gives CASSVWGGGETQYF.

This clonotype was seen a handful of times. The chain links TRBV15 to TRBJ1-4; D ambiguous. Germline values: CDR1 LNHNV, CDR2 YYDKDF (reference sequence). V was trimmed by 1 base and J by 8 bases, leaving 14 bases between them. This CDR3 contains 15 residues. CDR3 amino acids: CATSRAAVVGEKLFF. CDR3 sequence (DNA): TGTGCCACCAGCAGAGCGGCGGTGGTGGGGGAAAAACTGTTTTTT.

This clonotype was observed a handful of times. V is TRBV7-9 and J is TRBJ2-3; maybe TRBD2 (6 bases). V was shortened by 3 bases and J by 2 bases, with 9 bases between the two germline ends. This CDR3 region has 14 residues. Germline V gives CDR1 SEHNR, CDR2 FQNEAQ (reference sequence). The CDR3 coding sequence is TGTGCCAGCAGCTTGGGGGGAATCACAGATACGCAGTATTTT. Protein product: CASSLGGITDTQYF.

This chain uses TRBV11-2 with TRBJ2-7, with unresolved D. Trimming pared 4 bases from V and 2 bases from J, leaving 12 bases between. CDR3 length equals 14 residues. Germline V gives CDR1 SGHAT, CDR2 FQNNGV. The CDR3 DNA is TGTGCCAGCAGCTCACCAAACGGAGCCTACGAGCAGTACTTC. It translates to CASSSPNGAYEQYF.

J is TRBJ1-5 and V is TRBV19; possible D gene TRBD1, 6 bases. The CDR3 extends over 14 amino acids. V lost 3 bases and J lost 11, with 17 bases in between. Germline lookup yields CDR1 LNHDA and CDR2 SQIVND (reference sequence). CDR3 nucleotides: TGTGCCAGTAGTATGGGCGGGGGCCAAGAGACCCAGCATTTT. Amino acids: CASSMGGGQETQHF.

The rearrangement uses TRBV6-1 and TRBJ1-5; D call uncertain. CDR1 is MNHNS and CDR2 is SASEGT in the germline V gene. V lost 5 bases and J lost 5, with 13 bases in between. There are 14 residues in the CDR3. CDR3 nucleotide sequence: TGTGCCAGCAGTCACTCCGGCGGGTATCAGCCCCAGCATTTT. Its translation: CASSHSGGYQPQHF.

This clonotype has just a few counts. The chain employs TRBV20-1 and TRBJ1-2; D ambiguous. From germline, CDR1 is DFQATT and CDR2 SNEGSKA (reference sequence). The CDR3 has 15 residues. The ends were cut back, 3 bases at V and 4 bases at J, with 18 bases in the middle. The CDR3 sequence: CSARFPAAWGYGYTF. The CDR3 nucleotides are TGCAGTGCTAGGTTCCCCGCAGCCTGGGGCTATGGCTACACCTTC.

This clonotype was seen more than once but under ten times. The rearrangement uses TRBV12-5 and TRBJ2-7, with no clear D. The CDR3 sequence is 13 residues long. Germline values: CDR1 LGHNT, CDR2 FRNRAP. V was cut by 3 bases and J by 6 bases, with 12 bases left in between. This CDR3 is CASGFDPAPEQYF. The CDR3, as DNA: TGTGCTAGTGGTTTCGACCCGGCTCCCGAGCAGTACTTC. Using reference TRBV12-5 and TRBJ2-7 for the parts outside the CDR3, the full variable domain is DARVTQTPRHKVTEMGQEVTMRCQPILGHNTVFWYRQTMMQGLELLAYFRNRAPLDDSGMPKDRFSAEMPDATLATLKIQPSEPRDSAVYFCASGFDPAPEQYFGPGTRLTVT.

This clonotype was picked up many times. This may be a read error, as it is one base from a much larger clone. This sequence joins TRBV5-8 and TRBJ1-5; D not certain. Per the germline V gene, CDR1 is SGHTS and CDR2 is YDEGEE. This CDR3 is 14 amino acids long. Trimming cost V 4 bases and J 5 bases, with 13 bases left between them. CDR3 DNA sequence: TGTGCCAGCAGCCCCGGGGTTACTCATCAGCCCCAGCATTTT. Protein: CASSPGVTHQPQHF.

Ten or more counts support this clonotype. The chain links TRBV20-1 to TRBJ1-5; 10 bases match TRBD1. Germline loops: CDR1 DFQATT, CDR2 SNEGSKA (reference sequence). This CDR3 contains 14 residues. J gave up 4 bases and V 6 bases, and 6 bases lay outside the gene matches. The CDR3 spells CSAPGQGGNQPQHF. Here the CDR3 DNA reads TGCAGTGCCCCCGGACAGGGGGGGAATCAGCCCCAGCATTTT.

In its sample, this clonotype is medium-sized. The rearrangement links TRBV6-2 or TRBV6-3 to TRBJ1-6; 10 bases fit TRBD1. The CDR3 length is 14 residues. The J segment lost 8 bases and the V segment lost 7 bases, leaving 5 bases of the junction unmatched. In germline, CDR1 is MNHEY, CDR2 SVGEGT. Here the CDR3 reads CASTRQGAHSPLHF. The CDR3 DNA is TGTGCCAGCACCCGACAGGGGGCGCATTCACCCCTCCACTTT.

At least ten counts were recorded for this clonotype. A much larger clone lies a single base off, so this may be a read error. The V gene is TRBV20-1, the J gene TRBJ1-5, with D perhaps TRBD1 (5 bases). Germline assignment: CDR1 DFQATT and CDR2 SNEGSKA (reference sequence). The CDR3 is 11 residues long. The CDR3 spells CSVGEQSAQPF. CDR3 in DNA: TGCAGTGTAGGGGAACAATCAGCCCAGCCTTTT.

This clonotype was detected ten times or more. The chain employs TRBV19 and TRBJ1-2; the D gene is possibly TRBD1 (5 bases). V was shortened by 8 bases and J by 7 bases, with 14 bases between the two germline ends. The CDR3 runs to 12 residues. Germline CDR1 LNHDA, CDR2 SQIVND (reference sequence). The CDR3 sequence is CASSHQRGGYTF. The CDR3 bases are TGTGCCAGTTCTCACCAGAGGGGTGGCTACACCTTC.

This clonotype was detected a few times. The chain has TRBV6-6 and TRBJ2-2; D tentatively reads TRBD1 or TRBD2 (6 bases each). V lost 5 bases and J 7 bases, leaving 17 bases between the germline ends. The CDR3 is 15 residues long. Per the germline V gene, CDR1 is MNHNY and CDR2 is SVGAGI (reference sequence). CDR3 sequence reads: CASSHASARGGELFF. As DNA, the CDR3 is TGTGCCAGCAGTCACGCTAGCGCCAGGGGCGGGGAGCTGTTTTTT.

This clonotype was counted many times. This chain uses TRBV6-2 or TRBV6-3 with TRBJ1-2; 9 nucleotides agree with TRBD1. The CDR3 totals 15 residues. Looked up from germline, CDR1 is MNHEY and CDR2 is SVGEGT. V lost 3 bases to trimming and J lost 4 bases; unmatched junction nucleotides: 6. CDR3: CASSYGGTGTYGYTF. In nucleotides, the CDR3 is TGTGCCAGCAGTTATGGAGGGACAGGGACCTATGGCTACACCTTC.

Concerning this clonotype itself: This clone may be a read error of a much larger clone one base away. The chain has TRBV5-4 and TRBJ2-5; no clear D. Per germline, CDR1 SGHNT and CDR2 YYREEE (reference sequence). This CDR3 is 14 amino acids long. Trimming shortened V by 4 bases and J by 1 base, and 11 bases separated the two germline ends. The CDR3 nucleotides are TGTGCCAGCAGCCAACCCCAGGCCCAAGAGACCCAGTACTTC. Encoded protein: CASSQPQAQETQYF.

CDR3 amino acids: CASSLSLNEQFF. The CDR3 region has the DNA TGTGCCAGCAGCTTGTCCCTTAATGAGCAGTTCTTC. This chain joins TRBV5-6 and TRBJ2-1; D uncertain. The V end was cut by 1 base, the J end by 7 bases, with 6 bases between. The length of the CDR3 is 12 residues. Germline values: CDR1 SGHDT, CDR2 YYEEEE.

This clonotype is labeled as medium-sized. V and J are TRBV4-1 and TRBJ2-1; 7 bases are a match to TRBD1. The CDR3 is 17 residues long. With V trimmed by 2 bases and J by 13 bases, 20 bases remained unmatched. Per the germline V gene, CDR1 is MGHRA and CDR2 is YSYEKL. The CDR3 sequence is CASSQPLGQPNSLVQFF. The DNA for the CDR3 is TGCGCCAGCAGCCAACCGTTGGGACAGCCCAATTCTCTTGTCCAGTTCTTC.

The sample holds many counts of this clonotype. This chain connects TRBV3-1 to TRBJ2-1, with no clear D. The CDR3 has 12 amino acids. Germline CDR1 LGHDT, CDR2 YNNKEL (reference sequence). Trimming stripped 3 bases from V and 2 bases from J, with 2 bases between. For the CDR3, the DNA is TGTGCCAGCAGCCAGCCCTACAATGAGCAGTTCTTC. It translates to CASSQPYNEQFF.

This clonotype has a count of ten or more. This sequence joins TRBV4-1 and TRBJ2-1, with TRBD2 matching over 7 bases. Germline values: CDR1 MGHRA, CDR2 YSYEKL. There are 16 residues in the CDR3. The V and J ends lost 1 base and 1 base, in that order; junction bases with no gene match: 4. Written as DNA, the CDR3 is TGCGCCAGCAGCCAAGTGCCACTAGCGTCCTACAATGAGCAGTTCTTC. Translated: CASSQVPLASYNEQFF.

The gene calls are TRBV4-1 and TRBJ1-2; no clear D. The V end was cut by 0 bases, the J end by 6 bases, with 11 bases between. Germline loops: CDR1 MGHRA, CDR2 YSYEKL. The CDR3 extends over 14 amino acids. DNA of the CDR3: TGCGCCAGCAGCCAAGATCCGGGGTCTCATGGCTACACCTTC. Translating it yields CASSQDPGSHGYTF.

Concerning this clonotype: The final CDR3 position lacks the conserved phenylalanine or tryptophan, pointing to a likely read error. The chain combines TRBV7-9 with TRBJ2-5; the D gene is possibly TRBD2 (6 bases). Germline V gene lookup returns CDR1 SEHNR and CDR2 FQNEAQ (reference sequence). The CDR3 runs 14 residues. Written as DNA, the CDR3 is TGCGCCAGCAGCGACTTCGGGGGTCAAGAGACCCAGTACCTC. Residues: CASSDFGGQETQYL.

Turning to this clonotype: The junction and the germline gene differ at one end; a read error may be behind it. This rearrangement joins TRBV20-1 to TRBJ1-1; TRBD1 is a possible D gene (6 bases). There are 16 residues in the CDR3. The germline V gene has CDR1 DFQATT and CDR2 SNEGSKA (reference sequence). CDR3 nucleotides: TGCAGTGCTAGAGATACTCTGACAGGTAGGAACGCTGAAGCTTTCTTT. Its translation is CSARDTLTGRNAEAFF.